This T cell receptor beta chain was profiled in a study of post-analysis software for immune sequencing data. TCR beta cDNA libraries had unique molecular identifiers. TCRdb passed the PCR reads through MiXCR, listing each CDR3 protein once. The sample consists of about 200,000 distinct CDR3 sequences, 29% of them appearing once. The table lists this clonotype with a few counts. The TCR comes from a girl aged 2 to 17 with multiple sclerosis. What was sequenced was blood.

Written as DNA, the CDR3 is TGTGCCAGCAGTGATACAGGGGGCACTGAAGCTTTCTTT. It is translated as CASSDTGGTEAFF. The chain carries TRBV12-3 or TRBV12-4 and TRBJ1-1; 8 bases are shared with TRBD1. Trimming cost V 5 bases and J 4 bases; bases outside gene matches: 3. The CDR3 contains 13 residues.